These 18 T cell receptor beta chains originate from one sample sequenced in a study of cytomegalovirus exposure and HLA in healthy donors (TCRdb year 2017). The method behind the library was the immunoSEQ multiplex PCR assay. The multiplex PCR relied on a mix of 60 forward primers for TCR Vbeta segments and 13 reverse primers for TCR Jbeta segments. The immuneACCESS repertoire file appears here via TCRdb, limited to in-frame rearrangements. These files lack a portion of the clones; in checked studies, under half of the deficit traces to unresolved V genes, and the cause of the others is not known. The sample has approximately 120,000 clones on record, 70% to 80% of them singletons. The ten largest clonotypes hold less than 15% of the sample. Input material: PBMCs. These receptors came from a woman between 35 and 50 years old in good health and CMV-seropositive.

In DNA form, the CDR3 reads TGCGCCAGCAGCTCCAGGGGTGGTGAGACCCAGTACTTC. It translates to CASSSRGGETQYF. The chain combines TRBV5-1 with TRBJ2-5; TRBD1 might be the D (6 bases). Germline V gene lookup returns CDR1 SGHRS and CDR2 YFSETQ. V was trimmed by 3 bases and J by 5 bases, leaving 11 bases between them. The CDR3 spans 13 residues.

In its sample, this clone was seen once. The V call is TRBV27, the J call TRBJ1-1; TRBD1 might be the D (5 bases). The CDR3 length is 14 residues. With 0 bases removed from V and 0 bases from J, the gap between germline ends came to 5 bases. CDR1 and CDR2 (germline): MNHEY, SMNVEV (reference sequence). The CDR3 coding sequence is TGTGCCAGCAGTTTATCGACAGTGAACACTGAAGCTTTCTTT. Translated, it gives CASSLSTVNTEAFF.

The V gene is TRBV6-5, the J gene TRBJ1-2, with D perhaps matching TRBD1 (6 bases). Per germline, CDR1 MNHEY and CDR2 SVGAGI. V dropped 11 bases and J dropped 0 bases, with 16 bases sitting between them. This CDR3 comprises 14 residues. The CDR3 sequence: CAAGAVSSNYGYTF. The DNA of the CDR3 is TGTGCCGCGGGGGCAGTTAGTTCTAACTATGGCTACACCTTC.

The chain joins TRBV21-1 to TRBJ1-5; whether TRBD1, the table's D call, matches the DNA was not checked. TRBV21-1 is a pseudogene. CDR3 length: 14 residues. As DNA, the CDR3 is TGTGCCAGCATACGAACAGGCCTAAATCAGCCCCAGCATTTT. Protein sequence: CASIRTGLNQPQHF.

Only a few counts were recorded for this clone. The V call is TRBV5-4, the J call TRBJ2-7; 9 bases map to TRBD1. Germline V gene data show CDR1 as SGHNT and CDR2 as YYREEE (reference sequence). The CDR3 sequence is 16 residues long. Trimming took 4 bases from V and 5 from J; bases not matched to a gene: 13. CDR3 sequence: CASSPHRGDRAHEQYF. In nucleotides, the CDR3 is TGTGCCAGCAGCCCTCACCGAGGGGACAGGGCCCACGAGCAGTACTTC.

In DNA, the CDR3 is TGTGCCAGCAGGCGGACAGGGAGGAACACTGAAGCTTTCTTT. Translated: CASRRTGRNTEAFF. The chain carries TRBV5-6 and TRBJ1-1, with 8 bases matching TRBD1. This CDR3 comprises 14 residues. The germline V gene has CDR1 SGHDT and CDR2 YYEEEE. V dropped 5 bases and J dropped 1; count of bases not matched to a gene: 4. The whole variable domain, filled in from reference TRBV5-6 and TRBJ1-1, reads DAGVTQSPTHLIKTRGQQVTLRCSPKSGHDTVSWYQQALGQGPQFIFQYYEEEERQRGNFPDRFSGHQFPNYSSELNVNALLLGDSALYLCASRRTGRNTEAFFGQGTRLTVV.

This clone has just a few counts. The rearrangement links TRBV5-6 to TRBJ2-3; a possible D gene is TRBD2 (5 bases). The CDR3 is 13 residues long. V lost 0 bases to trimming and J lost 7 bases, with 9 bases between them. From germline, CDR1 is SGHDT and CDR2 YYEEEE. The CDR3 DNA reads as TGTGCCAGCAGCTTGGGAGGGAAGAATACGCAGTATTTT. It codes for CASSLGGKNTQYF. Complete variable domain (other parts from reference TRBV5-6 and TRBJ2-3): DAGVTQSPTHLIKTRGQQVTLRCSPKSGHDTVSWYQQALGQGPQFIFQYYEEEERQRGNFPDRFSGHQFPNYSSELNVNALLLGDSALYLCASSLGGKNTQYFGPGTRLTVL.

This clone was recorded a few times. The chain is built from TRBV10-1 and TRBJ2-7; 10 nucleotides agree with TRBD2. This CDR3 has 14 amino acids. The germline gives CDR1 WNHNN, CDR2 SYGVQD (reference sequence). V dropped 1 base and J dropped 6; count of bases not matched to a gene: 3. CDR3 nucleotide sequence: TGCGCCAGCAGTGAGTTTACTAGCGGGGCCGAGCAGTACTTC. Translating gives CASSEFTSGAEQYF.

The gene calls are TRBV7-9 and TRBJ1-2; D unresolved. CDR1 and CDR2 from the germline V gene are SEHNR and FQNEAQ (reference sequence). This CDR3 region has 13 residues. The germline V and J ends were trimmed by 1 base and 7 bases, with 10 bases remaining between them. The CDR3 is CASSLEYSSGYTF. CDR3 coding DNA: TGTGCCAGCAGCTTAGAATATAGTAGTGGCTACACCTTC.

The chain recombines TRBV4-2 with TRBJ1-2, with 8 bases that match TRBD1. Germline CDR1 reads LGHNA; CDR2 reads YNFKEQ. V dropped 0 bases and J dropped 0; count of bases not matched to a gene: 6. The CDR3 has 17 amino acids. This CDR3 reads CASSQDRWDRTNYGYTF. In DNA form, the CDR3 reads TGTGCCAGCAGCCAAGATCGATGGGACAGGACTAACTATGGCTACACCTTC.

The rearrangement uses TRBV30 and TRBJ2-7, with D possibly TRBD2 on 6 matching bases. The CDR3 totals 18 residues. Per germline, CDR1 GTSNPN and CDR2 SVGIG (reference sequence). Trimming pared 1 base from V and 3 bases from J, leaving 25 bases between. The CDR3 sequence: CAWSAGTSREVFVYEQYF. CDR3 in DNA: TGTGCCTGGAGTGCGGGGACTTCCAGAGAGGTGTTTGTCTACGAGCAGTACTTC. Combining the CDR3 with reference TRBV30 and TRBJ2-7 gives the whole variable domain SQTIHQWPATLVQPVGSPLSLECTVEGTSNPNLYWYRQAAGRGLQLLFYSVGIGQISSEVPQNLSASRPQDRQFILSSKKLLLSDSGFYLCAWSAGTSREVFVYEQYFGPGTRLTVT.

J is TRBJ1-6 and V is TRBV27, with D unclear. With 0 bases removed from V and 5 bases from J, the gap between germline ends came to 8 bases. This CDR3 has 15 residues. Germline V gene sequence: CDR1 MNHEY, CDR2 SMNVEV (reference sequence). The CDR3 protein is CASSLSGQDNSPLHF. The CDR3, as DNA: TGTGCCAGCAGTTTATCGGGCCAGGATAATTCACCCCTCCACTTT.

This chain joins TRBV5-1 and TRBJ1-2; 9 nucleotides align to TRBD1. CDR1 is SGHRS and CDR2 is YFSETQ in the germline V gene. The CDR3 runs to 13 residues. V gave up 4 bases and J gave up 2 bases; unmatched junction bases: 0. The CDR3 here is CASSGQGNYGYTF. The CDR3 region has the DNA TGCGCCAGCAGCGGACAGGGGAACTATGGCTACACCTTC.

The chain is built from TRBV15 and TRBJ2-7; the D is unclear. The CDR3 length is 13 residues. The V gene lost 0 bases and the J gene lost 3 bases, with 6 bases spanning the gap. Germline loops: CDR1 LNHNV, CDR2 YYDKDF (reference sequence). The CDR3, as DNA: TGTGCCACCAGCAGAGACCCTTTCTACGAGCAGTACTTC. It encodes CATSRDPFYEQYF.

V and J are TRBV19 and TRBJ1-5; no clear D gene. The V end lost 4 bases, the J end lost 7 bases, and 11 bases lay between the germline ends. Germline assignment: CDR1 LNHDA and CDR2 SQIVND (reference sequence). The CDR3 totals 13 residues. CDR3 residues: CASSKQADQPQHF. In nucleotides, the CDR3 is TGTGCCAGTAGTAAGCAGGCCGACCAGCCCCAGCATTTT.

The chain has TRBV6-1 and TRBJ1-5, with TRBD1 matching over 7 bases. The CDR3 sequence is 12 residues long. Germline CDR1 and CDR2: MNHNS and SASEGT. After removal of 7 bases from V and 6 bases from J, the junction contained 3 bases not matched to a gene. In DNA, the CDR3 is TGTGCCAGCAAAACAGGGGCTCAGCCCCAGCATTTT. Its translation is CASKTGAQPQHF.

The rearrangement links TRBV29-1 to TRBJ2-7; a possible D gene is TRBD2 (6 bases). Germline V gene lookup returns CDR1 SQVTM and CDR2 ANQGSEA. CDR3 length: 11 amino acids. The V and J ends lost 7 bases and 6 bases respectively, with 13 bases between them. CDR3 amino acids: CSASSVSEQYF. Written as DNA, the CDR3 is TGCAGCGCCTCTAGCGTCTCCGAGCAGTACTTC.

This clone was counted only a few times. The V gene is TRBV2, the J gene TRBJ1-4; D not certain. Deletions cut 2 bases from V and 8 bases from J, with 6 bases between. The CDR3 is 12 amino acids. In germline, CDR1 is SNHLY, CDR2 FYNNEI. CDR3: CASSEILEKLFF. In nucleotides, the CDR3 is TGTGCCAGCAGTGAAATTCTGGAAAAACTGTTTTTT.